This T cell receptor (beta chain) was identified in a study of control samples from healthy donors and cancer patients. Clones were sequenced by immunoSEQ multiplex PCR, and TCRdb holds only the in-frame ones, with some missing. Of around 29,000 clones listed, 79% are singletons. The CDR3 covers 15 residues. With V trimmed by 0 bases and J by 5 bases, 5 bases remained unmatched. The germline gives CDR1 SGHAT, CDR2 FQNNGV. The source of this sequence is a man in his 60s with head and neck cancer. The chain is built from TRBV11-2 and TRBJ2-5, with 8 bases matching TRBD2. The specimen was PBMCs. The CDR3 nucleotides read TGTGCCAGCAGCTTAGATGGGACTAGGCTGGAGACCCAGTACTTC. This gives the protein CASSLDGTRLETQYF.